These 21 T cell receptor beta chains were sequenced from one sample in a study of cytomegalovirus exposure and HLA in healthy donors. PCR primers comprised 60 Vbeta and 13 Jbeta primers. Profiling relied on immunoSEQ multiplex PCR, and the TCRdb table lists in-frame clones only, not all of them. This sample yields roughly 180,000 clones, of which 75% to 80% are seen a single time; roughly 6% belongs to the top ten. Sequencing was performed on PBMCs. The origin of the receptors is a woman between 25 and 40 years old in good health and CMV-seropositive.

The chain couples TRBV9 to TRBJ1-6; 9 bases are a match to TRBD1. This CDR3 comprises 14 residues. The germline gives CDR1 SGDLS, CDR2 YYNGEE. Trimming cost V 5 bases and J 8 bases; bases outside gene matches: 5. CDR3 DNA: TGTGCCAGCAGTGAACGACAGGGGGATTCACCCCTCCACTTT. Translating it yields CASSERQGDSPLHF.

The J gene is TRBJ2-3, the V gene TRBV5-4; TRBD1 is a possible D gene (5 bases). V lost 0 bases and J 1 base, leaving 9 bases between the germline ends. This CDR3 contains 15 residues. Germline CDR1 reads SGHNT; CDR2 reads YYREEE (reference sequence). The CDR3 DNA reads TGTGCCAGCAGCTTGGAGGGGCTTGGCACAGATACGCAGTATTTT. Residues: CASSLEGLGTDTQYF.

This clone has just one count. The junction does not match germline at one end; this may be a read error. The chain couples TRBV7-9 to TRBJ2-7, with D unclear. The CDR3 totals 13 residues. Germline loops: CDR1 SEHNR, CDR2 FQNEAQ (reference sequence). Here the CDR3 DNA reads TGTGCCAGCAGCTTGGGCCCCTCCGACGAGCAGTACTTC. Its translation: CASSLGPSDEQYF. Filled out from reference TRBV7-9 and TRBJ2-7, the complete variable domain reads DTGVSQNPRHKITKRGQNVTFRCDPISEHNRLYWYRQTLGQGPEFLTYFQNEAQLEKSRLLSDRFSAERPKGSFSTLEIQRTEQGDSAMYLCASSLGPSDEQYFGPGTRLTVT.

The CDR3: CASSQALASGSTEQFF. Here the CDR3 DNA reads TGCGCCAGCAGCCAGGCTCTGGCTAGCGGGAGTACTGAGCAGTTCTTC. This chain links TRBV5-1 with TRBJ2-1; 10 positions agree with TRBD2. The germline gives CDR1 SGHRS, CDR2 YFSETQ. V shed 4 bases and J 9 bases; nucleotides not matched to a gene: 13. This CDR3 is 16 amino acids long.

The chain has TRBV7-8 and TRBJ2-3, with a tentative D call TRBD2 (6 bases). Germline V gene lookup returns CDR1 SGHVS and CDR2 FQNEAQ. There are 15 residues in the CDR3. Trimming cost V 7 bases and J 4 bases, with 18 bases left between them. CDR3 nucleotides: TGTGCCAGCACCGAACCCGGGACTTACTCAGATACGCAGTATTTT. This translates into CASTEPGTYSDTQYF.

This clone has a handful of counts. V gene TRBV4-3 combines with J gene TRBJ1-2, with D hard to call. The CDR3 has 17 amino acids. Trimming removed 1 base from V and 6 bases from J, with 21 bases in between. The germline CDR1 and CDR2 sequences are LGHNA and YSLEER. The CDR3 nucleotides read TGCGCCAGCAGCCAAGGCTCCGGAGCGGGTGGGGAGGATGGCTACACCTTC. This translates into CASSQGSGAGGEDGYTF.

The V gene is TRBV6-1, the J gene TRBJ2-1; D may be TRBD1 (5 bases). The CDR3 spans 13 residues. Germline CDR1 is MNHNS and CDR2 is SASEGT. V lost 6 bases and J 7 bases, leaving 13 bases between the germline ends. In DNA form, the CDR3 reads TGTGCCAGCAGAACGGCAGGGCATAATGAGCAGTTCTTC. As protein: CASRTAGHNEQFF.

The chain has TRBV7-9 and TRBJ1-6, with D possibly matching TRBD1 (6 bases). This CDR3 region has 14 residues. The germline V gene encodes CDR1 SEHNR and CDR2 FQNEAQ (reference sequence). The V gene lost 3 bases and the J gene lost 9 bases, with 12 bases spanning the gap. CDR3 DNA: TGTGCCAGCAGCTTTGGACAGCCTTCTTCACCCCTCCACTTT. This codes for CASSFGQPSSPLHF.

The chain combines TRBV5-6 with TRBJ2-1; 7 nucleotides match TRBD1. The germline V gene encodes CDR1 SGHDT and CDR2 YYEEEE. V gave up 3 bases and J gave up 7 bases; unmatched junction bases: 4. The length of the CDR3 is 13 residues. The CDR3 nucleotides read TGTGCCAGCAGCTACTACAGGGGAAATGAGCAGTTCTTC. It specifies CASSYYRGNEQFF. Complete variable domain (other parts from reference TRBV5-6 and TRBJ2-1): DAGVTQSPTHLIKTRGQQVTLRCSPKSGHDTVSWYQQALGQGPQFIFQYYEEEERQRGNFPDRFSGHQFPNYSSELNVNALLLGDSALYLCASSYYRGNEQFFGPGTRLTVL.

CDR3 amino acids: CASSSVQGTEAFF. CDR3 DNA: TGTGCCAGCAGCTCGGTACAGGGGACTGAAGCTTTCTTT. V usage is TRBV5-4 and J usage is TRBJ1-1; the match to TRBD1 covers 7 bases. The CDR3 covers 13 residues. Germline V gene lookup returns CDR1 SGHNT and CDR2 YYREEE (reference sequence). The V segment lost 3 bases and the J segment 5 bases; nucleotides outside the gene matches: 4.

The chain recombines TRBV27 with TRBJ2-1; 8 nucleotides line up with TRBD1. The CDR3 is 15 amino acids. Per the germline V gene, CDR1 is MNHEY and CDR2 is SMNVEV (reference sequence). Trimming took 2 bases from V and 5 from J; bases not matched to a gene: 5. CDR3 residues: CASSLRTGWDNEQFF. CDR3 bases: TGTGCCAGCAGTTTACGGACAGGGTGGGACAATGAGCAGTTCTTC.

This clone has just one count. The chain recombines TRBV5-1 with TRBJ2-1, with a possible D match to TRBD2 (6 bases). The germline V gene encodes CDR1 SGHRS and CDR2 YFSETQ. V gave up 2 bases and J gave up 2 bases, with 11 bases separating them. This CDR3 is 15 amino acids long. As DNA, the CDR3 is TGCGCCAGCAGCTTTCGGCGGGGACCCTACAATGAGCAGTTCTTC. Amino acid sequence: CASSFRRGPYNEQFF.

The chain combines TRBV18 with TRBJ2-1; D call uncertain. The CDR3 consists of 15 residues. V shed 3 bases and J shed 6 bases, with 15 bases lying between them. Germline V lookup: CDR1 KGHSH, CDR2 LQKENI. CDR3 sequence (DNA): TGTGCCAGCTCACCCAGGTCCTCCCTTGGCAATGAGCAGTTCTTC. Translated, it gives CASSPRSSLGNEQFF.

DNA of the CDR3: TGTGCCATCAGTCGACAGGGGACGACAGATACGCAGTATTTT. Translation: CAISRQGTTDTQYF. The V call is TRBV10-3, the J call TRBJ2-3; 8 bases are shared with TRBD1. After removal of 5 bases from V and 3 bases from J, the junction contained 4 bases not matched to a gene. This CDR3 spans 14 amino acids. The germline V gene has CDR1 ENHRY and CDR2 SYGVKD.

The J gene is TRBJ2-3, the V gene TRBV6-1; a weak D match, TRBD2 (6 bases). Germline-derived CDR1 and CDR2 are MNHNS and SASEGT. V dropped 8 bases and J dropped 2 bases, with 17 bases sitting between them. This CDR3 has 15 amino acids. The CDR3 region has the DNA TGTGCCAGCGGCGAATGGGGGGAGATCACAGATACGCAGTATTTT. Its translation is CASGEWGEITDTQYF.

This CDR3 is CASSPRASGGRDTQYF. CDR3 sequence (DNA): TGCGCCAGCTCTCCAAGAGCCTCGGGGGGTAGAGATACGCAGTATTTT. The chain recombines TRBV4-3 with TRBJ2-3, with 7 bases lining up with TRBD2. Trimming cost V 8 bases and J 5 bases; bases outside gene matches: 16. This CDR3 has 16 residues. Germline assignment: CDR1 LGHNA and CDR2 YSLEER.

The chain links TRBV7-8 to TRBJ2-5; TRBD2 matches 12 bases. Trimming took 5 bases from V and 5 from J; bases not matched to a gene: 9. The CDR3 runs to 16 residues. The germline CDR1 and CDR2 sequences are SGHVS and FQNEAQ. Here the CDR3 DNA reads TGTGCCAGCAGCCCCCCAACGACTAGCGGGAGCGAGACCCAGTACTTC. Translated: CASSPPTTSGSETQYF.

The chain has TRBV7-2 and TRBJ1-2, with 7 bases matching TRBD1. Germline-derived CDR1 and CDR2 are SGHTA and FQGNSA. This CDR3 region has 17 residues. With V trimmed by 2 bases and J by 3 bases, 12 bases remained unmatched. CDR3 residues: CASSLQGTRGQHYGYTF. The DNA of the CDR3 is TGTGCCAGCAGCTTACAGGGGACCCGGGGACAGCACTATGGCTACACCTTC.

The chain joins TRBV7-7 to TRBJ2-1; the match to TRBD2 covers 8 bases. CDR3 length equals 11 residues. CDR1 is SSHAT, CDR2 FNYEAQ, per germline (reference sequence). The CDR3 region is CATGGAGEQFF. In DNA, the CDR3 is TGTGCTACGGGGGGGGCCGGTGAGCAGTTCTTC. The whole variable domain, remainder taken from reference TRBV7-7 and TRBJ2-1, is GAGVSQSPRYKVTKRGQDVTLRCDPISSHATLYWYQQALGQGPEFLTYFNYEAQPDKSGLPSDRFSAERPEGSISTLTIQRTEQRDSAMYRCATGGAGEQFFGPGTRLTVL.

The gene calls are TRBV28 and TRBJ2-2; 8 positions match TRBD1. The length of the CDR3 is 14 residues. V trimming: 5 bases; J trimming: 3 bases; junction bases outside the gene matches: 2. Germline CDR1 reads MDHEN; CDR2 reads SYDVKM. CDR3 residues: CASSPDRDTGELFF. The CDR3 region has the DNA TGTGCCAGCAGTCCGGACAGGGACACCGGGGAGCTGTTTTTT.

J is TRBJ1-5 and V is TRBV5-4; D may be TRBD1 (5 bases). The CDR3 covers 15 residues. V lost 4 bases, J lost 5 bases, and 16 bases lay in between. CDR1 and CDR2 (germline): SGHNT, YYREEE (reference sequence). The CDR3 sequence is CASSTREGVYQPQHF. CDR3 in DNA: TGTGCCAGCAGCACTCGCGAAGGGGTGTATCAGCCCCAGCATTTT.